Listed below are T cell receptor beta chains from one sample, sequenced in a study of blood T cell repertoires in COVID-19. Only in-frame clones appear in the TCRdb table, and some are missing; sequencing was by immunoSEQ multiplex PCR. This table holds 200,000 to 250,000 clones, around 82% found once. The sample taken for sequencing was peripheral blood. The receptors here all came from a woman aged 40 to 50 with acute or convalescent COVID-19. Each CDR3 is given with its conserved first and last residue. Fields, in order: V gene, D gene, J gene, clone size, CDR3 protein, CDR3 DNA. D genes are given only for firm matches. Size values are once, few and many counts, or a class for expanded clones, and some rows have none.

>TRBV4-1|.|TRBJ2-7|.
CASSHPNGYQGEQYF
TGCGCCAGCAGCCACCCGAACGGTTATCAGGGCGAGCAGTACTTC
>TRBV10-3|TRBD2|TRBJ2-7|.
CAIRVRGGASSGEQYF
TGTGCCATCAGGGTACGGGGGGGCGCATCCTCGGGCGAGCAGTACTTC
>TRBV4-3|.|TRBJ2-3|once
CASSQGSPTDTQYF
TGCGCCAGCAGCCAAGGGAGTCCCACAGATACGCAGTATTTT
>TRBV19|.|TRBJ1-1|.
CASRTTSVLNMNTEAFF
TGTGCCAGTAGAACGACGAGCGTATTGAACATGAACACTGAAGCTTTCTTT
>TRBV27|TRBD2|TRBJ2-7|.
CASSAPSRGGAYEQYF
TGTGCCAGCAGTGCCCCCTCTCGCGGGGGGGCGTACGAGCAGTACTTC
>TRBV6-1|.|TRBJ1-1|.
CASSALGGSLNTEAFF
TGTGCCAGCAGTGCTCTGGGGGGGAGCTTGAACACTGAAGCTTTCTTT
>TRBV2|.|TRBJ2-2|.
CASSEARGTGELFF
TGTGCCAGCAGTGAAGCGCGGGGCACCGGGGAGCTGTTTTTT
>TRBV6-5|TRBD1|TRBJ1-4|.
CASKRQGTNEKLFF
TGTGCCAGCAAACGACAGGGAACTAATGAAAAACTGTTTTTT
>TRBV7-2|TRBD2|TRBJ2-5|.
CASSQQGTSEETQYF
TGTGCCAGCAGCCAGCAGGGGACTAGTGAGGAGACCCAGTACTTC
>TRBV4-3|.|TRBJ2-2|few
CASSQGTGRTGELFF
TGCGCCAGCAGCCAAGGCACAGGGAGAACCGGGGAGCTGTTTTTT
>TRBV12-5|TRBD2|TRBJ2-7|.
CASGQGGLSGGLYEQYF
TGTGCTAGTGGTCAGGGCGGTTTATCGGGAGGGCTATACGAGCAGTACTTC
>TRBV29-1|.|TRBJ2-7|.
CSVVQGFSHEQYF
TGCAGCGTTGTCCAGGGGTTCTCCCACGAGCAGTACTTC
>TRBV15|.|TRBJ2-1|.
CATSRTTGYNEQFF
TGTGCCACCAGCAGAACCACAGGGTACAATGAGCAGTTCTTC
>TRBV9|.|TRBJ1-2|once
CASSVDGFYGYTF
TGTGCCAGCAGCGTAGATGGCTTCTATGGCTACACCTTC
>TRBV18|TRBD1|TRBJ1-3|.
CASSPGQVSGNTIYF
TGTGCCAGCTCACCCGGACAGGTCTCTGGAAACACCATATATTTT
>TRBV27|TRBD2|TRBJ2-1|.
CASSLYPGAGGYNEQFF
TGTGCCAGCAGCCTCTACCCCGGAGCGGGGGGGTACAATGAGCAGTTCTTC
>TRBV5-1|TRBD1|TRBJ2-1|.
CASSQDRGEQFF
TGCGCCAGCAGCCAGGACAGGGGTGAGCAGTTCTTC
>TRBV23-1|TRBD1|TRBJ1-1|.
CASSETGAPEAFF
TGCGCCAGCAGCGAGACAGGGGCCCCTGAAGCTTTCTTT
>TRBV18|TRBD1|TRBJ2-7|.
CASSQYRDSAYEQYF
TGTGCCAGCTCACAGTACCGGGACAGCGCCTACGAGCAGTACTTC
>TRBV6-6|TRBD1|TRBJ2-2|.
CASSRRGQGSITGELFF
TGTGCCAGCAGTCGGCGGGGACAGGGGTCTATAACCGGGGAGCTGTTTTTT
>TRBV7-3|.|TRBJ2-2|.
CASSLVGADTGELFF
TGTGCCAGCAGCTTAGTGGGGGCGGACACCGGGGAGCTGTTTTTT
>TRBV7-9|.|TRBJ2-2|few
CASSLFLNTGELFF
TGTGCCAGCAGCTTGTTCCTGAACACCGGGGAGCTGTTTTTT
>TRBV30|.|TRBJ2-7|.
CAWSSGVEQYF
TGTGCCTGGAGTTCAGGGGTTGAGCAGTACTTC
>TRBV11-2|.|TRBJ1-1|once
CASSLADEAFF
TGTGCCAGCAGCTTAGCAGATGAAGCTTTCTTT
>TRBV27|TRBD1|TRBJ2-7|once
CASSGIDRGSQGTYEQYF
TGTGCCAGCAGTGGGATAGACAGGGGTTCCCAAGGGACCTACGAGCAGTACTTC
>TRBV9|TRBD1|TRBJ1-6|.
CASSVGDRDNSPLHF
TGTGCCAGCAGCGTAGGGGACAGGGATAATTCACCCCTCCACTTT
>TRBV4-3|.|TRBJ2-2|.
CASSQDGAGTGELFF
TGCGCCAGCAGCCAAGATGGGGCGGGAACCGGGGAGCTGTTTTTT